One sample yielded the 21 T cell receptor beta chains listed below, sequenced in a study of cytomegalovirus exposure and HLA in healthy donors. PCR involved 60 Vbeta and 13 Jbeta primers. The method was immunoSEQ multiplex PCR; TCRdb's version includes in-frame clones alone and lacks a portion of them. The sample table includes about 42,000 clones. Sample: PBMCs. Every receptor here comes from a young man in good health and CMV-seronegative.

The chain has TRBV19 and TRBJ1-2; 10 bases agree with TRBD1. The J segment lost 3 bases and the V segment lost 11 bases, leaving 9 bases of the junction unmatched. This CDR3 comprises 14 residues. Germline V gives CDR1 LNHDA, CDR2 SQIVND (reference sequence). Written as DNA, the CDR3 is TGTGCCCTACGGACCGGGACAGGGGACTATGGCTACACCTTC. Protein product: CALRTGTGDYGYTF. Full variable domain (rest looked up from reference TRBV19 and TRBJ1-2): DGGITQSPKYLFRKEGQNVTLSCEQNLNHDAMYWYRQDPGQGLRLIYYSQIVNDFQKGDIAEGYSVSREKKESFPLTVTSAQKNPTAFYLCALRTGTGDYGYTFGSGTRLTVV.

The chain uses TRBV5-6 and TRBJ2-7, with 7 nucleotides matching TRBD1. The trim removed 3 bases at V and 1 base at J, leaving 1 base unmatched. The CDR3 loop spans 13 amino acids. Germline CDR1 reads SGHDT; CDR2 reads YYEEEE. The CDR3 loop is CASSSDRSYEQYF. As DNA, the CDR3 is TGTGCCAGCAGCTCGGACAGGTCCTACGAGCAGTACTTC.

J is TRBJ1-5 and V is TRBV6-5; D might be TRBD1 (6 bases). The V end lost 7 bases, the J end lost 1 base, and 14 bases lay between the germline ends. CDR3 length: 15 residues. Germline V CDR1 and CDR2: MNHEY, SVGAGI. The CDR3 nucleotides are TGTGCCAGCACCATGGACAGATTCAGCAATCAGCCCCAGCATTTT. Translation gives CASTMDRFSNQPQHF.

This chain links TRBV5-6 with TRBJ1-1; 8 bases map to TRBD1. CDR1 and CDR2 from the germline V gene are SGHDT and YYEEEE. The CDR3 spans 14 residues. J was trimmed by 1 base and V by 3 bases; bases with no gene match: 2. CDR3 region: CASSSTGENTEAFF. CDR3 nucleotide sequence: TGTGCCAGCAGCTCGACAGGGGAGAACACTGAAGCTTTCTTT.

This chain links TRBV29-1 with TRBJ2-2; 12 bases line up with TRBD2. The CDR3 contains 15 residues. Germline trimming cut 8 bases from V and 7 bases from J; bases unmatched to any gene: 11. Germline V gives CDR1 SQVTM, CDR2 ANQGSEA. The CDR3 DNA reads TGCAGCACTCGGAGGACTAGCGGGAAAGGCGGGGAGCTGTTTTTT. It codes for CSTRRTSGKGGELFF.

J is TRBJ2-7 and V is TRBV10-3, with a weak D call TRBD2 (5 bases). Germline V gene data show CDR1 as ENHRY and CDR2 as SYGVKD. The CDR3 is made up of 13 amino acids. Trimming took 11 bases from V and 3 from J, leaving 17 bases between them. The CDR3 bases are TGTGCCGCCAGTGGAAGCGGAGTCTACGAGCAGTACTTC. This encodes CAASGSGVYEQYF.

The gene calls are TRBV5-1 and TRBJ2-7, with D hard to call. Germline loops: CDR1 SGHRS, CDR2 YFSETQ. The CDR3 totals 14 residues. V lost 6 bases and J lost 3, with 16 bases in between. The CDR3 is CASTLLSQNYEQYF. CDR3 DNA sequence: TGCGCCAGCACCCTGTTATCGCAGAACTACGAGCAGTACTTC.

The chain combines TRBV4-2 with TRBJ2-2, with 9 nucleotides matching TRBD1. With V trimmed by 1 base and J by 1 base, 4 bases remained unmatched. The germline gives CDR1 LGHNA, CDR2 YNFKEQ. CDR3 length: 17 amino acids. CDR3 nucleotides: TGTGCCAGCAGCCAAGCGACAGGGGGGATGAACACCGGGGAGCTGTTTTTT. Its protein is CASSQATGGMNTGELFF.

The chain employs TRBV6-5 and TRBJ1-2, with TRBD1 matching over 9 bases. Trimming removed 6 bases from V and 6 bases from J; junction bases left unmatched: 8. The CDR3 extends over 14 amino acids. In germline, CDR1 is MNHEY, CDR2 SVGAGI. CDR3 nucleotides: TGTGCCAGCAGACTACAGGGGGCGCGAAATGGCTACACCTTC. Translation: CASRLQGARNGYTF.

The chain uses TRBV5-4 and TRBJ1-6, with a weak D call TRBD1 (5 bases). Germline CDR1 SGHNT, CDR2 YYREEE (reference sequence). V was trimmed by 0 bases and J by 10 bases, leaving 14 bases between them. The CDR3 runs to 15 residues. CDR3 sequence reads: CASSLGGELRSPLHF. In DNA, the CDR3 is TGTGCCAGCAGCTTGGGGGGGGAGTTACGATCACCCCTCCACTTT. The full variable domain, completed using reference TRBV5-4 and TRBJ1-6, is ETGVTQSPTHLIKTRGQQVTLRCSSQSGHNTVSWYQQALGQGPQFIFQYYREEENGRGNFPPRFSGLQFPNYSSELNVNALELDDSALYLCASSLGGELRSPLHFGNGTRLTVT.

The CDR3 is CASNNPGSSYEQYF. In DNA form, the CDR3 reads TGTGCCAGTAATAATCCGGGTAGCTCCTACGAGCAGTACTTC. The gene calls are TRBV19 and TRBJ2-7; D is unclear. Germline V CDR1 and CDR2: LNHDA, SQIVND (reference sequence). The CDR3 consists of 14 residues. The ends were cut back, 7 bases at V and 0 bases at J, with 13 bases in the middle.

V usage is TRBV5-1 and J usage is TRBJ2-7; possible D gene TRBD1, 5 bases. The ends were cut back, 4 bases at V and 3 bases at J, with 14 bases in the middle. This CDR3 comprises 14 residues. Germline CDR1 is SGHRS and CDR2 is YFSETQ. The CDR3 loop is CASSLTGTYYEQYF. The CDR3 DNA is TGCGCCAGCAGCCTTACAGGAACATACTACGAGCAGTACTTC.

The chain couples TRBV7-9 to TRBJ2-7; D is unclear. This CDR3 is built from 12 residues. The V gene lost 4 bases and the J gene lost 0 bases, with 4 bases spanning the gap. Germline assignment: CDR1 SEHNR and CDR2 FQNEAQ (reference sequence). CDR3 sequence reads: CASSSSSYEQYF. The CDR3, as DNA: TGTGCCAGCAGCTCTAGCTCCTACGAGCAGTACTTC.

The gene calls are TRBV5-1 and TRBJ2-3; TRBD2 aligns across 9 bases. The CDR3 is made up of 18 amino acids. Germline CDR1 and CDR2: SGHRS and YFSETQ. Trimming cost V 3 bases and J 9 bases; bases outside gene matches: 20. The CDR3 spells CASSWPTSGEVSQGTQYF. The CDR3 nucleotides read TGCGCCAGCAGCTGGCCGACTAGCGGTGAGGTTTCCCAAGGCACGCAGTATTTT.

The chain joins TRBV7-2 to TRBJ2-3; 11 positions agree with TRBD2. V lost 1 base and J lost 3; bases outside the gene matches: 3. CDR1 is SGHTA and CDR2 is FQGNSA in the germline V gene. The CDR3 extends over 16 amino acids. The DNA for the CDR3 is TGTGCCAGCAGCTTAGTCGGGACTAGCGGTACAGATACGCAGTATTTT. Translation gives CASSLVGTSGTDTQYF.

The rearrangement uses TRBV15 and TRBJ2-5; 13 bases match TRBD2. Per the germline V gene, CDR1 is LNHNV and CDR2 is YYDKDF (reference sequence). The CDR3 spans 18 residues. V lost 0 bases to trimming and J lost 5 bases; unmatched junction nucleotides: 9. CDR3 coding DNA: TGTGCCACCAGCAGAGATGGACTAGCGGGAGTATCGAGGGAGACCCAGTACTTC. Encoded protein: CATSRDGLAGVSRETQYF.

This chain uses TRBV10-3 with TRBJ2-1, with 7 bases fitting TRBD2. V shed 4 bases and J 5 bases; nucleotides not matched to a gene: 8. Germline CDR1 reads ENHRY; CDR2 reads SYGVKD. The CDR3 runs 15 residues. The CDR3 reads CAISGLAVTDNEQFF. CDR3 nucleotide sequence: TGTGCCATCAGTGGGCTAGCGGTCACCGACAATGAGCAGTTCTTC.

The chain is built from TRBV15 and TRBJ1-2; unclear D gene. The V and J ends lost 4 bases and 0 bases respectively, with 6 bases between them. Germline V gene sequence: CDR1 LNHNV, CDR2 YYDKDF (reference sequence). This CDR3 contains 13 residues. The CDR3 nucleotides read TGTGCCACCAGCACCGGTTCTAACTATGGCTACACCTTC. It encodes CATSTGSNYGYTF.

The V and J genes are TRBV5-1 and TRBJ2-7; the match to TRBD2 covers 9 bases. Germline V gene sequence: CDR1 SGHRS, CDR2 YFSETQ. The CDR3 is made up of 15 amino acids. V trimming: 0 bases; J trimming: 3 bases; junction bases outside the gene matches: 4. Here the CDR3 reads CASSLEAGGNYEQYF. The CDR3 DNA follows: TGCGCCAGCAGCTTGGAGGCGGGAGGGAACTACGAGCAGTACTTC.

The chain employs TRBV2 and TRBJ1-1; 7 bases are shared with TRBD1. The CDR3 covers 13 residues. V gave up 4 bases and J gave up 7 bases; unmatched junction bases: 6. The V gene's germline CDR1 is SNHLY and CDR2 FYNNEI. The chain's CDR3 is CASSAGQDIEAFF. The CDR3 DNA reads TGTGCCAGCAGTGCCGGACAGGACATTGAAGCTTTCTTT.

The rearrangement links TRBV30 to TRBJ1-1, with TRBD1 as a possible D gene (5 bases). V was trimmed by 2 bases and J by 0 bases, leaving 13 bases between them. The CDR3 extends over 15 amino acids. Germline V gives CDR1 GTSNPN, CDR2 SVGIG (reference sequence). The CDR3 DNA sequence: TGTGCCTGGAGTCAAGATGACAGATTGAACACTGAAGCTTTCTTT. Its protein product is CAWSQDDRLNTEAFF. The full variable domain, with the rest looked up from reference TRBV30 and TRBJ1-1, is SQTIHQWPATLVQPVGSPLSLECTVEGTSNPNLYWYRQAAGRGLQLLFYSVGIGQISSEVPQNLSASRPQDRQFILSSKKLLLSDSGFYLCAWSQDDRLNTEAFFGQGTRLTVV.